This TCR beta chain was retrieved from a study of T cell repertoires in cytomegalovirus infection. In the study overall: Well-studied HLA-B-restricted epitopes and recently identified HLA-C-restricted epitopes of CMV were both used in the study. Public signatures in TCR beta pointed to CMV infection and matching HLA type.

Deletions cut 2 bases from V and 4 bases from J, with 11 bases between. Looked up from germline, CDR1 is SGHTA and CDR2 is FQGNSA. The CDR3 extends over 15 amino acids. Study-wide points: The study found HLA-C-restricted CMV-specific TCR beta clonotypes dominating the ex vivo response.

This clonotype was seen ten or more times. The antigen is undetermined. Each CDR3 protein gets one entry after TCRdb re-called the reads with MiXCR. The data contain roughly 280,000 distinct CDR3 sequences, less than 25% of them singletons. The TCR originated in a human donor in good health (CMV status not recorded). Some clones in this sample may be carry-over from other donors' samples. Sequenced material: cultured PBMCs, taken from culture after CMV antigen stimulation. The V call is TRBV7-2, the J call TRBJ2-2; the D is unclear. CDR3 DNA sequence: TGTGCCAGCAGCTTACTTCAGGCAGGCACCGGGGAGCTGTTTTTT. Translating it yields CASSLLQAGTGELFF.